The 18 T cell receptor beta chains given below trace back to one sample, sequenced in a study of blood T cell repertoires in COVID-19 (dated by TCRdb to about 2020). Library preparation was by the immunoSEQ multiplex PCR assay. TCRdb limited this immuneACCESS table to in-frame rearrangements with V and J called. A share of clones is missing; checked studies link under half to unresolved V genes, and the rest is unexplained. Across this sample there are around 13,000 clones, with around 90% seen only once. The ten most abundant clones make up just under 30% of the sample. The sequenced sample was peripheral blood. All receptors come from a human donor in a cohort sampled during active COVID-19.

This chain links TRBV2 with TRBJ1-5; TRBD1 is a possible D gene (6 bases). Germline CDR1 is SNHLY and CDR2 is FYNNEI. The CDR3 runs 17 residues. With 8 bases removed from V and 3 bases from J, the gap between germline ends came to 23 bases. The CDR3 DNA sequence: TGTGCCAGCCTACTAGGGGGTAGCGGGGCAGCCAATCAGCCCCAGCATTTT. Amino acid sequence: CASLLGGSGAANQPQHF.

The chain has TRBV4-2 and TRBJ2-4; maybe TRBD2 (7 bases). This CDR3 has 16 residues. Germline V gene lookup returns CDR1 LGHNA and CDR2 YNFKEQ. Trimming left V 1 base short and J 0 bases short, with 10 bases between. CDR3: CASSQVGGAAKNIQYF. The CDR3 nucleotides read TGTGCCAGCAGCCAAGTTGGGGGGGCAGCCAAAAACATTCAGTACTTC.

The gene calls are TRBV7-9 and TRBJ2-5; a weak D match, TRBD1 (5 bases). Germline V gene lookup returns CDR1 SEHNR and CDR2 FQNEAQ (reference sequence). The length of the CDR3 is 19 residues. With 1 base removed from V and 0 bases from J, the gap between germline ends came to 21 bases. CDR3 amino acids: CASSLGGFTTAKYQETQYF. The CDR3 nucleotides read TGTGCCAGCAGCTTAGGAGGTTTCACGACAGCGAAGTACCAAGAGACCCAGTACTTC.

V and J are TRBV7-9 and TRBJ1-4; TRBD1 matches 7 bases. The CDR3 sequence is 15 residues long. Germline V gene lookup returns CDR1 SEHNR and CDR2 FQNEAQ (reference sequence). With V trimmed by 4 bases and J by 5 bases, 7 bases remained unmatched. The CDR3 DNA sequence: TGTGCCAGCAGCTATAGACAGGGTTTGAATGAAAAACTGTTTTTT. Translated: CASSYRQGLNEKLFF.

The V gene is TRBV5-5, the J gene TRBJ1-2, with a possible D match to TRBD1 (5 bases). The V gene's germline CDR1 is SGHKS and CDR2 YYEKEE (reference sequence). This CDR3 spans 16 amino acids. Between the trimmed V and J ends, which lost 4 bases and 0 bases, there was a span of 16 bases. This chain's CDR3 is CASSGRGSITNYGYTF. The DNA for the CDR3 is TGTGCCAGCAGCGGAAGGGGATCCATAACTAACTATGGCTACACCTTC.

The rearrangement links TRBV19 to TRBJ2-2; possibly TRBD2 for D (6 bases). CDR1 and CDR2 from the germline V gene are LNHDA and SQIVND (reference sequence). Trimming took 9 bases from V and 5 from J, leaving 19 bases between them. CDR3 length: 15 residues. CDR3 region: CASSRFNGGTGELFF. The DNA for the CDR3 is TGTGCCAGCTCCCGATTTAATGGGGGGACCGGGGAGCTGTTTTTT.

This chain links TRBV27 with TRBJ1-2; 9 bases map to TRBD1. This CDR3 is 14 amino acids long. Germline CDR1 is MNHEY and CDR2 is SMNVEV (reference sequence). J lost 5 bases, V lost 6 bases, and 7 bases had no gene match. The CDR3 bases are TGTGCCAGCAGCCCGGGACAGGGCGTTTATGGCTACACCTTC. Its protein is CASSPGQGVYGYTF.

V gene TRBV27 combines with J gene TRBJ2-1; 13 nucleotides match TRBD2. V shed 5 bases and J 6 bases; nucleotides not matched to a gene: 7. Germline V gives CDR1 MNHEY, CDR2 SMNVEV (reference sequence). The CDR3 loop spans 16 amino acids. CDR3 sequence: CASSKALAGGPNEQFF. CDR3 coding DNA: TGTGCCAGCAGTAAGGCACTAGCGGGAGGGCCCAATGAGCAGTTCTTC.

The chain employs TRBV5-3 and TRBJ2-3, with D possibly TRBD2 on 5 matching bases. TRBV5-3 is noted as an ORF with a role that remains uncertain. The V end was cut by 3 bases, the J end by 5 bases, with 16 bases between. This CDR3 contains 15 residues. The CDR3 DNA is TGTGCCAGAAGCTCATATTACGTCGGGGAAGATACGCAGTATTTT. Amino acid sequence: CARSSYYVGEDTQYF.

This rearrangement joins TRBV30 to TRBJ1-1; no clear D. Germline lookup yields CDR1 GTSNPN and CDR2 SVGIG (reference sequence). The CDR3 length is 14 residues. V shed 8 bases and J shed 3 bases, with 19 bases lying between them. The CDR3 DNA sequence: TGTGCCAGGTCTTGGAAGCACCGGGACACTGAAGCTTTCTTT. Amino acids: CARSWKHRDTEAFF.

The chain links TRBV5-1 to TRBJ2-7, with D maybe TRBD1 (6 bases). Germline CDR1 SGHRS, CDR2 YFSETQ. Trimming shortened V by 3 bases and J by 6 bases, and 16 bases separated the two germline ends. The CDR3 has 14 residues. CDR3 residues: CASSSSNRASEQYF. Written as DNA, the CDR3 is TGCGCCAGCAGCTCCTCTAACAGGGCAAGCGAGCAGTACTTC.

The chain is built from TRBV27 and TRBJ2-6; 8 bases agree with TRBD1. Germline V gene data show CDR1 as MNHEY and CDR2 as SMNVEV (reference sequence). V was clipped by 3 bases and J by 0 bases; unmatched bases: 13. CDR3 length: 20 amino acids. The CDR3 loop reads CASSFLPPGTGISGANVLTF. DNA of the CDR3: TGTGCCAGCAGTTTCCTCCCACCCGGGACAGGTATCTCTGGGGCCAACGTCCTGACTTTC.

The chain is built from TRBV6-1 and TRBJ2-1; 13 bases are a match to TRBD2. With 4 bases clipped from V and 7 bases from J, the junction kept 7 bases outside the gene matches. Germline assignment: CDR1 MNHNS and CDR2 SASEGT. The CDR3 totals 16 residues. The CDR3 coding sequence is TGTGCCAGCAGTGCCTCGGGACTAGCGGGACTTAATGAGCAGTTCTTC. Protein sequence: CASSASGLAGLNEQFF.

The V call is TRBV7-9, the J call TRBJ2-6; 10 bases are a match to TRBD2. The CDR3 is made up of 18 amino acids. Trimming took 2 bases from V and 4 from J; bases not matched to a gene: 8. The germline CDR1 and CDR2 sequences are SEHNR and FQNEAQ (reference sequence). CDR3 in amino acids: CASSLRLAGPEGANVLTF. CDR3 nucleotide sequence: TGTGCCAGCAGCTTACGACTAGCGGGTCCTGAGGGGGCCAACGTCCTGACTTTC.

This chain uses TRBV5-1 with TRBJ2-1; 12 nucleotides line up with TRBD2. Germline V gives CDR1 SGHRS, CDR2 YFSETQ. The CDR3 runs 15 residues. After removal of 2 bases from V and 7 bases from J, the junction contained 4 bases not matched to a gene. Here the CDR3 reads CASSLLAGGENEQFF. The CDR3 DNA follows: TGCGCCAGCAGCTTACTAGCGGGGGGTGAGAATGAGCAGTTCTTC.

In nucleotides, the CDR3 is TGTGCCAGCAGTGATCCAGATATGTATGGCTACACCTTC. Amino acid sequence: CASSDPDMYGYTF. The rearrangement joins TRBV2 to TRBJ1-2; D is unclear. The CDR3 covers 13 residues. CDR1 and CDR2 from the germline V gene are SNHLY and FYNNEI. V lost 3 bases, J lost 5 bases, and 10 bases lay in between. The whole variable domain, filled in from reference TRBV2 and TRBJ1-2, reads EPEVTQTPSHQVTQMGQEVILRCVPISNHLYFYWYRQILGQKVEFLVSFYNNEISEKSEIFDDQFSVERPDGSNFTLKIRSTKLEDSAMYFCASSDPDMYGYTFGSGTRLTVV.

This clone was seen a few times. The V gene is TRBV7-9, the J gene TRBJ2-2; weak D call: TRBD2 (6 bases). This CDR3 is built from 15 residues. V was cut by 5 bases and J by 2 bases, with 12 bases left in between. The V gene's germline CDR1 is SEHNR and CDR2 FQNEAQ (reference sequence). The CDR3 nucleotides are TGTGCCAGCAGCGAAGGGAGGAAAAACACCGGGGAGCTGTTTTTT. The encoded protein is CASSEGRKNTGELFF.

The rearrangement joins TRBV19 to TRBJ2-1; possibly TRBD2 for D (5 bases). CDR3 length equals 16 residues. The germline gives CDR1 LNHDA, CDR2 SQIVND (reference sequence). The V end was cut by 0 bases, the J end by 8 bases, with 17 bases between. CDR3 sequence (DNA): TGTGCCAGTAGTATAGATGGTAGCCGCCTCGGGGATGAGCAGTTCTTC. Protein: CASSIDGSRLGDEQFF.